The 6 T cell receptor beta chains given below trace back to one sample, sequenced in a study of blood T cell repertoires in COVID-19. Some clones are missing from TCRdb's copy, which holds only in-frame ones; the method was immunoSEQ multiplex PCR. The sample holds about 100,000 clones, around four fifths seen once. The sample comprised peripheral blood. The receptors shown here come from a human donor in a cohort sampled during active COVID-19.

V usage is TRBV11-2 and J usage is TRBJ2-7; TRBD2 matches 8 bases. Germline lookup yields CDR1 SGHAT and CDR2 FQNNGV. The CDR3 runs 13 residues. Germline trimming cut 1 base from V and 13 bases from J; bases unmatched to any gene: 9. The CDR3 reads CASSLGRGVGGYF. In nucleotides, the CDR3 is TGTGCCAGCAGCTTAGGGCGGGGGGTAGGAGGTTACTTC.

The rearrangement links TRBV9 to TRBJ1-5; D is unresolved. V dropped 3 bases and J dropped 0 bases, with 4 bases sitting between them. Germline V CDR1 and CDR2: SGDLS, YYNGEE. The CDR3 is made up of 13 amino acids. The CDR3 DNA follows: TGTGCCAGCAGCGCCAGTAGCAATCAGCCCCAGCATTTT. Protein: CASSASSNQPQHF.

This chain's CDR3 is CASSPLKHSGRTTYNEQFF. The CDR3 nucleotides read TGTGCCAGTAGCCCCCTAAAACATAGCGGGAGGACGACCTACAATGAGCAGTTCTTC. This sequence joins TRBV19 and TRBJ2-1; 10 positions agree with TRBD2. After removal of 6 bases from V and 2 bases from J, the junction contained 16 bases not matched to a gene. Germline V CDR1 and CDR2: LNHDA, SQIVND (reference sequence). There are 19 residues in the CDR3.

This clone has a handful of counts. CDR3 coding DNA: TGTGCCAGCAGCCCTGACAGGGACTCTGGAAACACCATATATTTT. Protein: CASSPDRDSGNTIYF. The rearrangement joins TRBV6-2 or TRBV6-3 to TRBJ1-3; 7 positions agree with TRBD1. The CDR3 has 15 amino acids. Trimming took 6 bases from V and 0 from J; bases not matched to a gene: 5. CDR1 and CDR2 (germline): MNHEY, SVGEGT.

The CDR3 is CASSRRTGGPGELFF. Written as DNA, the CDR3 is TGTGCCAGCAGCCGGCGGACAGGGGGCCCCGGGGAGCTGTTTTTT. The rearrangement uses TRBV7-9 and TRBJ2-2, with 11 bases lining up with TRBD1. J lost 6 bases, V lost 5 bases, and 5 bases had no gene match. The CDR3 is made up of 15 amino acids. Germline V gives CDR1 SEHNR, CDR2 FQNEAQ (reference sequence).

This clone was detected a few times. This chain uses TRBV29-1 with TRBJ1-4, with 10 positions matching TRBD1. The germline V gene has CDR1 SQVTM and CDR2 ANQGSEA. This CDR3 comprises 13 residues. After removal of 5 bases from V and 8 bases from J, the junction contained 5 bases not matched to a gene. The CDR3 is CSVTGTGDEKLFF. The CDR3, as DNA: TGCAGCGTTACCGGGACAGGGGACGAAAAACTGTTTTTT.